These T cell receptor beta chains were read from a single sample in a study of blood T cell repertoires in COVID-19. Method: immunoSEQ multiplex PCR; TCRdb's copy keeps in-frame clones and lacks some. The sample records a few hundred thousand clones, roughly 90% being singletons. Input material: PBMCs or T cells enriched from blood (not recorded which). The receptors were sampled from a woman aged 45 to 65 who had recovered from COVID-19. Both conserved end residues are part of each CDR3. D genes are given only for firm matches. Clone size appears in some rows only: once, few, many, or a class for an expanded clone.

clone_size: .
d_call: TRBD1
v_call: TRBV5-1
j_call: TRBJ2-5
cdr3_aa: CASSLTGAETQYF

clone_size: .
d_call: TRBD2
v_call: TRBV7-2
j_call: TRBJ2-1
cdr3_aa: CASSLGITSGANEQFF

clone_size: .
d_call: TRBD1
v_call: TRBV2
j_call: TRBJ1-1
cdr3_aa: CASSERGRFGAFF

clone_size: .
d_call: TRBD1
v_call: TRBV11-1
j_call: TRBJ2-3
cdr3_aa: CASSSGQVGTDTQYF

clone_size: .
d_call: .
v_call: TRBV3-1/TRBV3-2
j_call: TRBJ2-7
cdr3_aa: CASSQEWQDSNEQYF

clone_size: .
d_call: .
v_call: TRBV6-4
j_call: TRBJ2-2
cdr3_aa: CASSDNKPGANTGELFF

clone_size: .
d_call: .
v_call: TRBV7-9
j_call: TRBJ1-1
cdr3_aa: CASRADTGLRNTEAFF

clone_size: .
d_call: TRBD2
v_call: TRBV4-1
j_call: TRBJ2-1
cdr3_aa: CASSQGGTRSSYNEQFF

clone_size: .
d_call: .
v_call: TRBV6-1
j_call: TRBJ1-1
cdr3_aa: CASSESRGNTEAFF

clone_size: .
d_call: TRBD2
v_call: TRBV30
j_call: TRBJ2-5
cdr3_aa: CAWSASGLAMETQYF

clone_size: .
d_call: TRBD1
v_call: TRBV18
j_call: TRBJ2-6
cdr3_aa: CASSLLRKRQGAYEGANVLTF

clone_size: .
d_call: .
v_call: TRBV7-9
j_call: TRBJ1-1
cdr3_aa: CASSLARDWATEAFF

clone_size: .
d_call: TRBD2
v_call: TRBV6-2/TRBV6-3
j_call: TRBJ2-1
cdr3_aa: CASSDGGRRNEQFF

clone_size: .
d_call: TRBD1
v_call: TRBV7-2
j_call: TRBJ2-1
cdr3_aa: CASSLFQRQGASEQFF

clone_size: .
d_call: TRBD1
v_call: TRBV6-6
j_call: TRBJ1-4
cdr3_aa: CASSYGGTGEGVKLFF

clone_size: .
d_call: .
v_call: TRBV21-1
j_call: TRBJ1-2
cdr3_aa: CASIPRVGGIHGYTF

clone_size: .
d_call: .
v_call: TRBV5-6
j_call: TRBJ2-1
cdr3_aa: CASSLVEAPYNEQFF

clone_size: .
d_call: .
v_call: TRBV9
j_call: TRBJ1-1
cdr3_aa: CASSAGQNTEAFF

clone_size: .
d_call: .
v_call: TRBV10-3
j_call: TRBJ1-2
cdr3_aa: CAISQQGRDYGYTF

clone_size: .
d_call: TRBD2
v_call: TRBV30
j_call: TRBJ2-7
cdr3_aa: CAWSVWREAHARSEQYF

clone_size: .
d_call: TRBD2
v_call: TRBV28
j_call: TRBJ2-4
cdr3_aa: CASSSRGLADKNIQYF

clone_size: .
d_call: .
v_call: TRBV7-2
j_call: TRBJ2-1
cdr3_aa: CASSLGVTREQFF

clone_size: .
d_call: TRBD1
v_call: TRBV7-2
j_call: TRBJ2-3
cdr3_aa: CASSGGTGVPDTQYF

clone_size: .
d_call: TRBD1
v_call: TRBV19
j_call: TRBJ1-2
cdr3_aa: CASSRPGTAANYGYTF

clone_size: .
d_call: .
v_call: TRBV18
j_call: TRBJ2-1
cdr3_aa: CASSPLQGSGNEQFF

clone_size: .
d_call: .
v_call: TRBV5-1
j_call: TRBJ2-3
cdr3_aa: CASSYEPGTMVGDTQYF

clone_size: .
d_call: .
v_call: TRBV19
j_call: TRBJ1-2
cdr3_aa: CASSPDGGGYRHGYTF

clone_size: .
d_call: .
v_call: TRBV7-2
j_call: TRBJ2-2
cdr3_aa: CASNNNALGGFATGELFF

clone_size: .
d_call: TRBD1
v_call: TRBV5-1
j_call: TRBJ2-5
cdr3_aa: CASTSGQVGGTQYF

clone_size: .
d_call: .
v_call: TRBV10-1
j_call: TRBJ1-1
cdr3_aa: CASRPGQNTEAFF

clone_size: .
d_call: TRBD2
v_call: TRBV7-9
j_call: TRBJ2-7
cdr3_aa: CASSFPSGSSYEQYF

clone_size: .
d_call: TRBD2
v_call: TRBV6-4
j_call: TRBJ2-7
cdr3_aa: CASSYLAGGTYEQYF

clone_size: .
d_call: TRBD1
v_call: TRBV7-3
j_call: TRBJ2-1
cdr3_aa: CASSSGTGNSEQFF

clone_size: .
d_call: TRBD1
v_call: TRBV27
j_call: TRBJ2-7
cdr3_aa: CASSLSYQGQPYEQYF

clone_size: .
d_call: TRBD2
v_call: TRBV3-1/TRBV3-2
j_call: TRBJ2-1
cdr3_aa: CASSPYSGRAGEQFF

clone_size: .
d_call: .
v_call: TRBV18
j_call: TRBJ1-1
cdr3_aa: CASSRSGQNTEAFF

clone_size: .
d_call: .
v_call: TRBV19
j_call: TRBJ1-2
cdr3_aa: CASKDGLYGYTF

clone_size: once
d_call: TRBD2
v_call: TRBV11-3
j_call: TRBJ2-3
cdr3_aa: CASSLLAGLSSTDTQYF

clone_size: .
d_call: .
v_call: TRBV19
j_call: TRBJ1-1
cdr3_aa: CASTRTVNTEAFF

clone_size: once
d_call: TRBD1
v_call: TRBV12-3/TRBV12-4
j_call: TRBJ2-1
cdr3_aa: CASSKGARNEQFF

clone_size: .
d_call: .
v_call: TRBV6-1
j_call: TRBJ2-7
cdr3_aa: CASYDSLAYEQYF

clone_size: .
d_call: TRBD2
v_call: TRBV15
j_call: TRBJ2-1
cdr3_aa: CATSRSTSGRIHEQFF

clone_size: .
d_call: .
v_call: TRBV4-3
j_call: TRBJ2-5
cdr3_aa: CASSQEGILNGETQYF

clone_size: .
d_call: TRBD1
v_call: TRBV7-9
j_call: TRBJ1-2
cdr3_aa: CASSLTGEEGYTF

clone_size: .
d_call: .
v_call: TRBV18
j_call: TRBJ2-5
cdr3_aa: CASSPSPAPGTQYF

clone_size: .
d_call: TRBD1
v_call: TRBV7-6
j_call: TRBJ1-4
cdr3_aa: CASSLEGGRNEKLFF

clone_size: .
d_call: .
v_call: TRBV7-3
j_call: TRBJ2-1
cdr3_aa: CASSRGGAQGDEQFF

clone_size: .
d_call: .
v_call: TRBV7-9
j_call: TRBJ1-4
cdr3_aa: CASSKPVGGNEKLFF

clone_size: .
d_call: TRBD2
v_call: TRBV9
j_call: TRBJ2-1
cdr3_aa: CASSVGPFLAGRVEQFF

clone_size: .
d_call: .
v_call: TRBV2
j_call: TRBJ2-1
cdr3_aa: CASRTYSFEQFF

clone_size: few
d_call: .
v_call: TRBV28
j_call: TRBJ1-2
cdr3_aa: CASSGVTGSRYGYTF

clone_size: .
d_call: .
v_call: TRBV20-1
j_call: TRBJ2-7
cdr3_aa: CSASLPRTYEQYF

clone_size: .
d_call: .
v_call: TRBV28
j_call: TRBJ2-3
cdr3_aa: CASQDRGTTDTQYF

clone_size: .
d_call: .
v_call: TRBV18
j_call: TRBJ2-7
cdr3_aa: CASSPQAGGEQYF